The T cell receptor beta chain described here comes from a study of cytomegalovirus exposure and HLA in healthy donors (TCRdb year 2017). At the level of the whole study: A later analysis indicated that the 120 or so validation repertoires were generated on the platform also employed for the 600 to 750 repertoires of the first cohort. The study aimed to test whether signatures of past pathogen exposure could be identified by cataloging public T cell receptors. A separate validation cohort of over a hundred different subjects was used in addition to the roughly 670-subject first cohort. High-throughput TCR immunosequencing, statistical association of individual TCRs with disease status, and machine learning were combined to predict cytomegalovirus infection status. The full study reports these points: Across donors, most TCR sequences were observed very rarely, whereas some public TCRs were present in many individuals. In the study, 150 to 200 TCR beta chains were listed as associated with cytomegalovirus. It was suggested by the authors that the approach could potentially be generalized to other disease states and immunological phenotypes. In both the original and validation cohorts, the classifier was reported to diagnose cytomegalovirus status with high specificity and sensitivity. Three of the identified cytomegalovirus-associated TCR beta chains were confirmed in vitro to be specific for cytomegalovirus antigens. A later analysis had no HLA typing for the validation cohort, so co-occurrence there was scored across all 110 or so repertoires. A later analysis found that TCRs clustered in the first cohort also tended to co-occur in the approximately 120 validation repertoires, with approximately 95% of cluster scores above 0.

The library was prepared using the immunoSEQ multiplex PCR assay. Turning to the authors' computational methods: A statistical classification framework was built to diagnose cytomegalovirus status from the catalog of TCR beta chain sequences. What TCRdb holds here is the immuneACCESS table cut down to in-frame rearrangements. Part of the clones is not present; checked against another copy, under half of the missing clones reflect an unresolved V gene, and the others are unexplained. Clone size and the V and J calls come from that table; the DNA yielded D and trimming. Across this sample there are over 100,000 clones, with roughly 88% seen only once. Around 6% of the sample is held by the ten biggest clonotypes. The CDR3 goes from the cysteine to the phenylalanine over 14 residues. Only the CDR3 portion is preserved as DNA: 42 bases, with reading frame beginning at the first base. V loses 4 bases, J loses 1 base, and the germline ends lie 8 bases apart. Looking up the germline V gene yields CDR1 MDHEN and CDR2 SYDVKM.

On this clone itself: Its antigen is currently not known. Base qualities are not provided; no much larger clone lies one nucleotide away.

Donors formed part of the validation cohort, which comprised 95 to 150 subjects and was distinct from the first cohort of under 800 subjects. This clonotype was obtained from a woman aged 18-35 years in good health and CMV-seropositive. This chain is built from TRBV28 and TRBJ1-5; a weak D assignment points to TRBD1 (5 bases agree). What was sequenced was PBMCs. The CDR3 region has the sequence CASSSGGSNQPQHF. The DNA is as follows: TGTGCCAGCAGTTCCGGGGGGAGCAATCAGCCCCAGCATTTT.